This T cell receptor (beta chain) appears in the sequencing data of a study of shared clonotypes between healthy human individuals. Caucasian adults residing in Nashville, Tennessee made up all the donors. CDR1 is LNHDA and CDR2 is SQIVND in the germline V gene (reference sequence). The CDR3 runs to 14 residues. The V end was cut by 8 bases, the J end by 0 bases, with 8 bases between. The protocol was immunoSEQ multiplex PCR, while the TCRdb copy is restricted to in-frame clones and leaves out a portion. This sample carries approximately 2.5 million clones, 90% to 95% of them seen once, and the ten largest clones take about 0.13%.

The source of this sequence is a man between 18 and 29 years old in good health. The chain is built from TRBV19 and TRBJ2-6; D gene ambiguous. Specimen: naive CD4+ T cells sorted from blood. The sample's subset: CD45RA+ positively selected. CDR3 nucleotides: TGTGCCAGTGTACCAAGCTCTGGGGCCAACGTCCTGACTTTC. Translated, it gives CASVPSSGANVLTF. Supplemented by reference TRBV19 and TRBJ2-6, the full variable domain reads DGGITQSPKYLFRKEGQNVTLSCEQNLNHDAMYWYRQDPGQGLRLIYYSQIVNDFQKGDIAEGYSVSREKKESFPLTVTSAQKNPTAFYLCASVPSSGANVLTFGAGSRLTVL.